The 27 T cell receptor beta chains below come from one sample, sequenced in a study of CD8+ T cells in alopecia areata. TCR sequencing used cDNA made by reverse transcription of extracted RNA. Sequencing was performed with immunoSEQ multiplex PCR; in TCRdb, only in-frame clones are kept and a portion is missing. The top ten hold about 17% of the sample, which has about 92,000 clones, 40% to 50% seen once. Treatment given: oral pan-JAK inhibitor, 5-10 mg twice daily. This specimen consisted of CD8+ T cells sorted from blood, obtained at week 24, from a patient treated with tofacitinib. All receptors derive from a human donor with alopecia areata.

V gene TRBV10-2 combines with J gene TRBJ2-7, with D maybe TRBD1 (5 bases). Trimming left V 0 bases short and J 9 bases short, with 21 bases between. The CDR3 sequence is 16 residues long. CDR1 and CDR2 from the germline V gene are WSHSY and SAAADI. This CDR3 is CASSESVVRFSQGQYF. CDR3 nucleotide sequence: TGCGCCAGCAGTGAGTCCGTCGTCAGGTTCTCTCAGGGGCAGTACTTC.

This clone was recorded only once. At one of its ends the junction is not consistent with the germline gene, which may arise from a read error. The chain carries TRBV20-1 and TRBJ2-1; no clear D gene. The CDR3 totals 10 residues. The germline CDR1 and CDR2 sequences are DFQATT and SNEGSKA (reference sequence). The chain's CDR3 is CSSMVNGQFF. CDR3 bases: TGCAGCTCTATGGTTAATGGGCAGTTCTTC.

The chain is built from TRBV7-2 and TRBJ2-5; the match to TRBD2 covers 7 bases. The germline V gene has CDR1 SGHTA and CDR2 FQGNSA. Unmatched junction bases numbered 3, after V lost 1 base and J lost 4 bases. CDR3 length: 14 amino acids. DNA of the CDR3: TGTGCCAGCAGCTTAGGCGGGAGAGGAGAGACCCAGTACTTC. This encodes CASSLGGRGETQYF.

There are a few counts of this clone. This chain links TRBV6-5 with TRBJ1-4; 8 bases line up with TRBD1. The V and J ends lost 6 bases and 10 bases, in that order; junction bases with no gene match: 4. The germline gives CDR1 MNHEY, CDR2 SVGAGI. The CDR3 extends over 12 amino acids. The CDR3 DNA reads TGTGCCAGCAGACCAGACAGGGGAAAACTGTTTTTT. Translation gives CASRPDRGKLFF.

The CDR3 sequence is CASSFASNQPQHF. The DNA for the CDR3 is TGCGCCAGCAGCTTCGCTAGCAATCAGCCCCAGCATTTT. The rearrangement links TRBV5-1 to TRBJ1-5; D remains ambiguous. The V and J ends lost 2 bases and 0 bases respectively, with 3 bases between them. Germline V gene data show CDR1 as SGHRS and CDR2 as YFSETQ. This CDR3 has 13 amino acids. The complete variable domain, with remaining parts taken from reference TRBV5-1 and TRBJ1-5, reads KAGVTQTPRYLIKTRGQQVTLSCSPISGHRSVSWYQQTPGQGLQFLFEYFSETQRNKGNFPGRFSGRQFSNSRSEMNVSTLELGDSALYLCASSFASNQPQHFGDGTRLSIL.

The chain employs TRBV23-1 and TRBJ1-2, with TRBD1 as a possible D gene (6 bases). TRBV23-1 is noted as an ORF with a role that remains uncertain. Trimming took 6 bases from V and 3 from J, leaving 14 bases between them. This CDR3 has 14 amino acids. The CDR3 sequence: CASRLYRTDYGYTF. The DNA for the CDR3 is TGCGCCAGCAGGCTCTACCGGACAGACTATGGCTACACCTTC.

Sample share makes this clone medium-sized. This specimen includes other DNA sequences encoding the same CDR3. The CDR3 DNA reads as TGTGCCAGCAGTTTAAGGCGCTACGAGCAGTACTTC. Its protein product is CASSLRRYEQYF. The chain combines TRBV28 with TRBJ2-7; D is unresolved. The CDR3 contains 12 residues. Trimming took 2 bases from V and 3 from J, leaving 5 bases between them. Germline lookup yields CDR1 MDHEN and CDR2 SYDVKM. Complete variable domain (other parts from reference TRBV28 and TRBJ2-7): DVKVTQSSRYLVKRTGEKVFLECVQDMDHENMFWYRQDPGLGLRLIYFSYDVKMKEKGDIPEGYSVSREKKERFSLILESASTNQTSMYLCASSLRRYEQYFGPGTRLTVT.

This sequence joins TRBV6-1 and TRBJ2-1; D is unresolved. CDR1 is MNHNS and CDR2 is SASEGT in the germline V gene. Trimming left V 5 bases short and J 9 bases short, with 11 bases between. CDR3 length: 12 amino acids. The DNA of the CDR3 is TGTGCCAGCAGTCACCCTAGATCTGAGCAGTTCTTC. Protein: CASSHPRSEQFF.

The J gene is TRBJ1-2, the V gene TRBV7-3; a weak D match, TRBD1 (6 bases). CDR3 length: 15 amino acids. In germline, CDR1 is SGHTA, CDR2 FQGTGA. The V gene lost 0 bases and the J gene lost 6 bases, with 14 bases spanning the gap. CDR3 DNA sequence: TGTGCCAGCAGCTTAACAAGGCAGGGGAGGCATGGCTACACCTTC. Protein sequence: CASSLTRQGRHGYTF.

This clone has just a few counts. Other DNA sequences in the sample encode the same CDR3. CDR3: CASSLEYEQYF. CDR3 bases: TGTGCCAGCAGCTTAGAGTACGAGCAGTACTTC. The chain employs TRBV7-2 and TRBJ2-7; D gene ambiguous. The CDR3 is 11 residues long. Germline V CDR1 and CDR2: SGHTA, FQGNSA. The V and J ends lost 1 base and 4 bases respectively, with 2 bases between them. Filled out from reference TRBV7-2 and TRBJ2-7, the complete variable domain reads GAGVSQSPSNKVTEKGKDVELRCDPISGHTALYWYRQSLGQGLEFLIYFQGNSAPDKSGLPSDRFSAERTGGSVSTLTIQRTQQEDSAVYLCASSLEYEQYFGPGTRLTVT.

CDR3 loop: CASRIHPGDSYEQYF. Written as DNA, the CDR3 is TGCGCCTCCAGAATTCATCCGGGGGACTCCTACGAGCAGTACTTC. This chain links TRBV10-2 with TRBJ2-7; the D gene is possibly TRBD2 (6 bases). Trimming took 11 bases from V and 0 from J, leaving 20 bases between them. This CDR3 is built from 15 residues. Germline V lookup: CDR1 WSHSY, CDR2 SAAADI.

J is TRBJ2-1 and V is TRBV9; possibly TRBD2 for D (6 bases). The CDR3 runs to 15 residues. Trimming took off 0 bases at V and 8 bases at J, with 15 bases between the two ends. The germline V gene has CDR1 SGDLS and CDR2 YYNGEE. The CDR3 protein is CASSVEGRSGDEQFF. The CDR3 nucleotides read TGTGCCAGCAGCGTAGAAGGCAGGTCGGGGGATGAGCAGTTCTTC. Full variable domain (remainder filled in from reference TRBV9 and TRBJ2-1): DSGVTQTPKHLITATGQRVTLRCSPRSGDLSVYWYQQSLDQGLQFLIQYYNGEERAKGNILERFSAQQFPDLHSELNLSSLELGDSALYFCASSVEGRSGDEQFFGPGTRLTVL.

Written as DNA, the CDR3 is TGCGCCAGCAGCCAATTACTCGGATCGTCGTGGGAGCAGTACTTC. As protein: CASSQLLGSSWEQYF. The chain carries TRBV4-1 and TRBJ2-7; D uncertain. CDR1 and CDR2 (germline): MGHRA, YSYEKL. V was pared by 2 bases and J by 7 bases, with 18 bases between. The CDR3 contains 15 residues.

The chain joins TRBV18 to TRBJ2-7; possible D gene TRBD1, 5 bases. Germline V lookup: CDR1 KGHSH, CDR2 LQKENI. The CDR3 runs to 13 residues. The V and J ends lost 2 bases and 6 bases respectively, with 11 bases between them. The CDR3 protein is CASSPADSGEQYF. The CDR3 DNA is TGTGCCAGCTCACCAGCTGACAGTGGCGAGCAGTACTTC.

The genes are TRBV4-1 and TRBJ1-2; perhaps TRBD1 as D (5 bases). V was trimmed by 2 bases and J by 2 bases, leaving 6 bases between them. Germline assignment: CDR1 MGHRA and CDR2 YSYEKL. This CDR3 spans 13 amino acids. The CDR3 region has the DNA TGCGCCAGCAGCCAACAGGGAAACTATGGCTACACCTTC. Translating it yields CASSQQGNYGYTF.

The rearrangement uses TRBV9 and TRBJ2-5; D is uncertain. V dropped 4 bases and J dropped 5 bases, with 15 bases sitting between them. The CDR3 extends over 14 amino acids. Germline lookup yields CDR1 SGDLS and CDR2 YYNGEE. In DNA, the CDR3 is TGTGCCAGCAGCCCCTCCGGGTCCCGGGAGACCCAGTACTTC. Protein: CASSPSGSRETQYF. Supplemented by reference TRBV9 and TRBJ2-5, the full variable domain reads DSGVTQTPKHLITATGQRVTLRCSPRSGDLSVYWYQQSLDQGLQFLIQYYNGEERAKGNILERFSAQQFPDLHSELNLSSLELGDSALYFCASSPSGSRETQYFGPGTRLLVL.

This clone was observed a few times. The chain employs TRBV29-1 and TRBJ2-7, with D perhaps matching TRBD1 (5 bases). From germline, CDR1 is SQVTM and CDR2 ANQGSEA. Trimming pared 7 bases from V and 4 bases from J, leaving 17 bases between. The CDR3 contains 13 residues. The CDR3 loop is CSAHLPGMYEQYF. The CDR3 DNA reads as TGCAGCGCCCACCTGCCAGGGATGTACGAGCAGTACTTC.

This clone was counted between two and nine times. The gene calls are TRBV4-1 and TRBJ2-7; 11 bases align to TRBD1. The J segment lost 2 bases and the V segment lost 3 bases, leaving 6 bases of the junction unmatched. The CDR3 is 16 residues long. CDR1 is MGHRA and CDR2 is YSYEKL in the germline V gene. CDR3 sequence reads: CASSQIPGQGAYEQYF. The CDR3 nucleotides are TGCGCCAGCAGCCAGATACCGGGACAGGGGGCCTACGAGCAGTACTTC.

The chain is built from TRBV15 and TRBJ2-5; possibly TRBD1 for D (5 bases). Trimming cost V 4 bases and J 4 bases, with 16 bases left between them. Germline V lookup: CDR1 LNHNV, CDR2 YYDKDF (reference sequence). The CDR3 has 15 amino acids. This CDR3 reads CATSNSKGAGETQYF. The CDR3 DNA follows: TGTGCCACCAGCAACAGCAAAGGGGCCGGAGAGACCCAGTACTTC.

The CDR3 region has the DNA TGCAGCATCGACGAGGGACAGGGTGAAGCTTTCTTT. This sequence encodes CSIDEGQGEAFF. The rearrangement joins TRBV29-1 to TRBJ1-1, with 9 bases matching TRBD1. CDR1 is SQVTM and CDR2 is ANQGSEA in the germline V gene. The CDR3 spans 12 residues. Trimming at V came to 8 bases and at J to 7 bases, leaving 8 bases not matched to a gene.

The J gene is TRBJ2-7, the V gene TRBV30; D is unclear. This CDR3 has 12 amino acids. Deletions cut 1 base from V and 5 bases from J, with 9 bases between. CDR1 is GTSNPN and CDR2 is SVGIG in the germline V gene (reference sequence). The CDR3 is CAWSDDTNEQYF. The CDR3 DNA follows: TGTGCCTGGAGTGACGACACCAACGAGCAGTACTTC.

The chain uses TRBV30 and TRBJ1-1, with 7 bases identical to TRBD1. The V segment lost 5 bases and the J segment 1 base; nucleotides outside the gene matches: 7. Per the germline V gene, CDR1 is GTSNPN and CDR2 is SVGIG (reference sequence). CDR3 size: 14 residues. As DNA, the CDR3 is TGTGCCTGGGCGCACAGGGGTCGGAACACTGAAGCTTTCTTT. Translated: CAWAHRGRNTEAFF.

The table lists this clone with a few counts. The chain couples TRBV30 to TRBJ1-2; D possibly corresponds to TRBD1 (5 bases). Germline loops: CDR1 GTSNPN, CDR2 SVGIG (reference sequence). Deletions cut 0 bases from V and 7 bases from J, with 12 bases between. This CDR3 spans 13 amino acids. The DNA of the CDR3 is TGTGCCTGGAGTGTAGTCGGGGGAGGTGGCTACACCTTC. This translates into CAWSVVGGGGYTF. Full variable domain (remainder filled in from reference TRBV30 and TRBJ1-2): SQTIHQWPATLVQPVGSPLSLECTVEGTSNPNLYWYRQAAGRGLQLLFYSVGIGQISSEVPQNLSASRPQDRQFILSSKKLLLSDSGFYLCAWSVVGGGGYTFGSGTRLTVV.

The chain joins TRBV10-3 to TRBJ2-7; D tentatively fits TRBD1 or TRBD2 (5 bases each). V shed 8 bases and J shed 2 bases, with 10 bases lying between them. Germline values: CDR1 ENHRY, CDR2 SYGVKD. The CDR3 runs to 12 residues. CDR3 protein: CAIGTLAYEQYF. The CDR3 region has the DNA TGTGCCATCGGGACGCTCGCCTACGAGCAGTACTTC.

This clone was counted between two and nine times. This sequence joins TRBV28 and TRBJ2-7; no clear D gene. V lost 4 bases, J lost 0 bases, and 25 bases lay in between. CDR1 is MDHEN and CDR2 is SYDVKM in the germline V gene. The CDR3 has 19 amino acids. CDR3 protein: CASSSPFKGAAQGSYEQYF. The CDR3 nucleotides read TGTGCCAGCAGTTCTCCATTTAAGGGCGCCGCCCAAGGCTCCTACGAGCAGTACTTC.

The CDR3, as DNA: TGTGCCTGGAGTGTCCTAGCGGGAGTCGGGGAGCTGTTTTTT. As protein: CAWSVLAGVGELFF. This chain joins TRBV30 and TRBJ2-2, with 10 bases aligning to TRBD2. The CDR3 consists of 14 residues. CDR1 and CDR2 (germline): GTSNPN, SVGIG (reference sequence). Trimming removed 0 bases from V and 7 bases from J; junction bases left unmatched: 2.

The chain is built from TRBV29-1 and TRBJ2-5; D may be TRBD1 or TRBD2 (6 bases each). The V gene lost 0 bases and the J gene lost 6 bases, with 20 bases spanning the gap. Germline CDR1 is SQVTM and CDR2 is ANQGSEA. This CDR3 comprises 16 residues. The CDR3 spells CSVEDPGERAAKTQYF. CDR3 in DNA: TGCAGCGTTGAAGACCCAGGGGAGCGGGCGGCAAAGACCCAGTACTTC.